This entry concerns a single T cell receptor beta chain. CDR1 is SGHVS, CDR2 FNYEAQ, per germline. Trimming stripped 4 bases from V and 4 bases from J, with 11 bases between. The CDR3 totals 15 residues. This specimen comes from a study of shared clonotypes between healthy human individuals. Sequencing used immunoSEQ multiplex PCR; TCRdb keeps in-frame clones, though not all of them. The sample lists approximately 320,000 clones, around 72% occurring once. The sequence derives from a young man in good health. This sequence joins TRBV7-6 and TRBJ2-6, with D possibly being TRBD1 (5 bases). The sample taken for sequencing was memory CD4+ T cells sorted from blood. The subset: CD45RA-negative fraction. The CDR3 here is CASSSHRSGANVLTF. CDR3 bases: TGTGCCAGCAGCTCCCACAGGTCCGGGGCCAACGTCCTGACTTTC.